Below are 24 T cell receptor beta chains sequenced from a single sample in a study of T cells in Graves' hyperthyroidism and ophthalmopathy. RNA transcripts were the template for amplifying TCR beta CDR3 regions. A set of HTBI primers served as the primers for a first-round RT-PCR of the TCR CDR3. MiXCR, run by TCRdb on the multiplex PCR reads, gives a single entry per CDR3 protein. Seen here are over 650,000 distinct CDR3 sequences, around 17% observed once, and the top ten hold approximately 8.4%. Sample: blood. These receptors all stem from a man younger than 35 with Graves' hyperthyroidism.

This clonotype was seen ten or more times. The chain employs TRBV12-3 or TRBV12-4 and TRBJ1-4, with TRBD1 as a possible D gene (6 bases). V was cut by 1 base and J by 0 bases, with 12 bases left in between. CDR3 length: 17 amino acids. CDR3: CASSLGLDSATNEKLFF. The CDR3 nucleotides read TGTGCCAGCAGTTTAGGCTTGGACAGTGCAACTAATGAAAAACTGTTTTTT.

This clonotype was seen more than once but under ten times. This rearrangement joins TRBV4-1 to TRBJ2-3, with 11 nucleotides matching TRBD2. Per germline, CDR1 MGHRA and CDR2 YSYEKL. The CDR3 length is 15 residues. Unmatched junction bases numbered 7, after V lost 7 bases and J lost 4 bases. The CDR3 loop reads CASKFRTSGSDTQYF. CDR3 DNA: TGCGCCAGCAAGTTCAGGACTAGCGGGTCAGATACGCAGTATTTT.

This clonotype was seen more than once but under ten times. This sequence joins TRBV7-2 and TRBJ2-5; D gene uncertain. V dropped 2 bases and J dropped 3 bases, with 7 bases sitting between them. The CDR3 totals 13 residues. Germline lookup yields CDR1 SGHTA and CDR2 FQGNSA. The CDR3 reads CASSLYGKETQYF. The CDR3 DNA is TGTGCCAGCAGCTTATACGGTAAAGAGACCCAGTACTTC.

This clonotype appeared a few times. This chain joins TRBV6-5 and TRBJ2-7; D might be TRBD1 or TRBD2, each matching 6 bases. Germline CDR1 is MNHEY and CDR2 is SVGAGI. The CDR3 has 13 amino acids. The V end was cut by 7 bases, the J end by 1 base, with 11 bases between. The CDR3 sequence: CASIWGASYEQYF. CDR3 in DNA: TGTGCCAGCATTTGGGGGGCATCCTACGAGCAGTACTTC.

This rearrangement joins TRBV2 to TRBJ2-5, with a tentative D call TRBD1 (7 bases). Trimming removed 6 bases at V and 0 bases at J, with 11 bases between. Germline CDR1 SNHLY, CDR2 FYNNEI. The length of the CDR3 is 14 residues. The CDR3 loop reads CASRRGQNQETQYF. The CDR3 region has the DNA TGTGCCAGCAGGCGGGGACAGAACCAAGAGACCCAGTACTTC.

Ten or more counts support this clonotype. The rearrangement uses TRBV11-1 and TRBJ2-7; 7 nucleotides agree with TRBD1. Germline V gene data show CDR1 as SGHAT and CDR2 as FQDESV (reference sequence). This CDR3 has 13 residues. V lost 1 base, J lost 12 bases, and 9 bases stayed unmatched. CDR3 region: CASSLEDRDRLYF. Here the CDR3 DNA reads TGTGCCAGCAGCTTAGAAGACAGGGATCGGCTGTACTTC. Complete variable domain (other parts from reference TRBV11-1 and TRBJ2-7): EAEVAQSPRYKITEKSQAVAFWCDPISGHATLYWYRQILGQGPELLVQFQDESVVDDSQLPKDRFSAERLKGVDSTLKIQPAELGDSAMYLCASSLEDRDRLYFGPGTRLTVT.

Points on this clonotype: Germline is not matched at one junction end, which may reflect a read error. The chain recombines TRBV6-5 with TRBJ2-2; D remains unclear. The germline gives CDR1 MNHEY, CDR2 SVGAGI. The CDR3 is made up of 12 amino acids. In DNA, the CDR3 is TGTGCCTGCAGTTACTCGACCGGGGAGCTGTTTTTT. Translating it yields CACSYSTGELFF.

This clonotype turned up a few times. The chain recombines TRBV30 with TRBJ1-2; a possible D gene is TRBD1 (6 bases). This CDR3 has 12 amino acids. Germline lookup yields CDR1 GTSNPN and CDR2 SVGIG (reference sequence). V was trimmed by 3 bases and J by 14 bases, leaving 19 bases between them. The DNA of the CDR3 is TGTGCCTGGAGGTGGATGGGGGGGCGAGGGACCTTC. It yields the protein CAWRWMGGRGTF.

In this sample, this clonotype turned up a few times. The gene calls are TRBV4-1 and TRBJ1-2; D is unclear. This CDR3 has 14 amino acids. Looked up from germline, CDR1 is MGHRA and CDR2 is YSYEKL. V was shortened by 0 bases and J by 7 bases, with 12 bases between the two germline ends. The CDR3 region is CASSQDRGSAGYTF. The CDR3 DNA is TGCGCCAGCAGCCAAGATCGGGGTTCCGCTGGCTACACCTTC.

This chain joins TRBV7-9 and TRBJ2-7; 8 bases match TRBD1. This CDR3 comprises 15 residues. Germline V lookup: CDR1 SEHNR, CDR2 FQNEAQ (reference sequence). Unmatched junction bases numbered 6, after V lost 0 bases and J lost 5 bases. CDR3 DNA: TGTGCCAGCAGCTTAGCCAGGGGGCAGAGGGACGAGCAGTACTTC. It codes for CASSLARGQRDEQYF.

In its sample, this clonotype was seen a few times. The rearrangement joins TRBV28 to TRBJ2-7; 10 bases are shared with TRBD1. The CDR3 loop spans 14 amino acids. The V and J ends lost 6 bases and 5 bases, in that order; junction bases with no gene match: 7. In germline, CDR1 is MDHEN, CDR2 SYDVKM. The CDR3 nucleotides are TGTGCCAGCAGACGACAGGGGGCAGTCCACGAGCAGTACTTC. This sequence encodes CASRRQGAVHEQYF.

There are a few counts of this clonotype. The chain employs TRBV7-4 and TRBJ2-7; TRBD2 agrees at 7 bases. Germline loops: CDR1 SGHVT, CDR2 SQSDAQ. The CDR3 totals 15 residues. V was pared by 5 bases and J by 0 bases, with 7 bases of the junction left unmatched. The CDR3 nucleotides read TGTGCCAGCAGCATTAGGACTAGGAACTCCTACGAGCAGTACTTC. Its translation: CASSIRTRNSYEQYF.

As for this clonotype: A read error is possible here, since a much larger clone lies one base away. The chain recombines TRBV20-1 with TRBJ1-2; D is unclear. CDR1 is DFQATT and CDR2 is SNEGSKA in the germline V gene (reference sequence). The CDR3 totals 13 residues. Here the CDR3 DNA reads TGCAGTGCTAGAGATCTACAGTCCTATGGCTACGCCTTC. Its protein product is CSARDLQSYGYAF.

In this sample, this clonotype turned up many times. The rearrangement links TRBV7-2 to TRBJ2-7; 7 bases line up with TRBD2. Germline assignment: CDR1 SGHTA and CDR2 FQGNSA. The CDR3 sequence is 12 residues long. V lost 8 bases, J lost 2 bases, and 3 bases stayed unmatched. The DNA of the CDR3 is TGTGCCAGCGGGGGGACTACCTACGAGCAGTACTTC. It codes for CASGGTTYEQYF.

The chain employs TRBV27 and TRBJ1-5; 7 nucleotides align to TRBD1. V gave up 6 bases and J gave up 2 bases; unmatched junction bases: 4. Per germline, CDR1 MNHEY and CDR2 SMNVEV (reference sequence). The CDR3 has 14 residues. The CDR3 protein is CASRTGWGNQPQHF. CDR3 sequence (DNA): TGTGCCAGCAGGACAGGGTGGGGCAATCAGCCCCAGCATTTT.

This clonotype came up many times. The J gene is TRBJ2-7, the V gene TRBV20-1; D assignment may be TRBD1 or TRBD2 (5 bases each). CDR3 size: 15 residues. Germline CDR1 and CDR2: DFQATT and SNEGSKA (reference sequence). Trimming cost V 3 bases and J 0 bases, with 15 bases left between them. This chain's CDR3 is CSASRSQGRSYEQYF. The CDR3 DNA sequence: TGCAGTGCTAGTAGGAGCCAGGGACGCTCCTACGAGCAGTACTTC.

In its sample, this clonotype was seen many times. This chain uses TRBV12-3 or TRBV12-4 with TRBJ2-1; D is perhaps TRBD2 (7 bases). The CDR3 totals 17 residues. The V end was cut by 5 bases, the J end by 8 bases, with 25 bases between. The CDR3 DNA follows: TGTGCCAGCAGTCCCCAGATCGGCGGGGGCTTTCCCGATGAGCAGTTCTTC. Protein: CASSPQIGGGFPDEQFF.

The chain carries TRBV28 and TRBJ2-4; 8 nucleotides agree with TRBD2. The germline V gene encodes CDR1 MDHEN and CDR2 SYDVKM. The V and J ends lost 5 bases and 5 bases, in that order; junction bases with no gene match: 8. The CDR3 runs to 15 residues. The CDR3 DNA reads as TGTGCCAGCAGTCCGGGGGGGGAGGGGGAAAACATTCAGTACTTC. Protein sequence: CASSPGGEGENIQYF.

This clonotype appeared many times. This chain joins TRBV12-3 or TRBV12-4 and TRBJ2-7, with D perhaps matching TRBD2 (6 bases). This CDR3 region has 14 residues. Trimming pared 1 base from V and 3 bases from J, leaving 10 bases between. DNA of the CDR3: TGTGCCAGCAGTTTAGGGGAGGCCAACTACGAGCAGTACTTC. Protein product: CASSLGEANYEQYF.

J is TRBJ1-6 and V is TRBV5-5; D unclear. Trimming took 10 bases from V and 0 from J, leaving 11 bases between them. Germline CDR1 is SGHKS and CDR2 is YYEKEE (reference sequence). CDR3 length: 14 amino acids. CDR3 DNA: TGTGCCCGCGGCGATCGCTCCTATAATTCACCCCTCCACTTT. It translates to CARGDRSYNSPLHF.

This clonotype was observed once. Germline and junction disagree at one end, which may indicate a read error. This chain connects TRBV7-2 to TRBJ2-7, with D perhaps assigned TRBD1 or TRBD2 (6 bases each). Germline-derived CDR1 and CDR2 are SGHTA and FQGNSA. The length of the CDR3 is 14 residues. The CDR3 region is CASSFSRGPYGQYF. The CDR3 DNA reads TGTGCCAGCAGCTTTTCCCGGGGGCCCTACGGGCAGTACTTC.

This clonotype was recorded at least ten times. DNA of the CDR3: TGTGCCAGCAGTTTAGTGGAGGGACCAGGCGAGCAGTACTTC. Encoded protein: CASSLVEGPGEQYF. The gene calls are TRBV12-3 or TRBV12-4 and TRBJ2-7, with D perhaps TRBD2 (6 bases). The CDR3 sequence is 14 residues long. Between the trimmed V and J ends, which lost 1 base and 6 bases, there was a span of 13 bases.

In its sample, this clonotype was seen many times. The chain couples TRBV11-2 to TRBJ2-7, with TRBD2 identical over 9 bases. The germline CDR1 and CDR2 sequences are SGHAT and FQNNGV. The V and J ends lost 1 base and 2 bases, in that order; junction bases with no gene match: 3. This CDR3 is 15 amino acids long. CDR3 coding DNA: TGTGCCAGCAGCTTAGTAGCGGGAGTCCCCTACGAGCAGTACTTC. It encodes CASSLVAGVPYEQYF.

This clonotype was found many times. The CDR3 reads CASSSNPLDSYGYTF. CDR3 nucleotide sequence: TGTGCCAGCAGTTCCAACCCCCTGGACAGCTATGGCTACACCTTC. The rearrangement joins TRBV28 to TRBJ1-2; D possibly corresponds to TRBD1 (6 bases). Germline CDR1 and CDR2: MDHEN and SYDVKM. Trimming took 4 bases from V and 4 from J, leaving 16 bases between them. CDR3 length: 15 residues.